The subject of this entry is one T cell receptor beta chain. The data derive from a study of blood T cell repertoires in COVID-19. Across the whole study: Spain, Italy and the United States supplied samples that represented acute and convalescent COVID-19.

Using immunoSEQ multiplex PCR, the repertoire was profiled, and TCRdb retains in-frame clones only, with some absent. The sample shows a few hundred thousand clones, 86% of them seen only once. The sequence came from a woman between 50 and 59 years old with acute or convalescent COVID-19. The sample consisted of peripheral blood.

The CDR3 sequence: CASSLTGLGNTIYF. The CDR3 DNA sequence: TGCGCCAGCAGCTTGACAGGGCTTGGAAACACCATATATTTT. The chain combines TRBV5-1 with TRBJ1-3, with a tentative D call TRBD1 (6 bases). V gave up 1 base and J gave up 3 bases, with 8 bases separating them. This CDR3 has 14 residues. Germline values: CDR1 SGHRS, CDR2 YFSETQ.